This TCR beta chain is drawn from a study of blood T cell repertoires in COVID-19. Clones were read by immunoSEQ multiplex PCR, and TCRdb kept only the in-frame ones, dropping some. The sample holds about 310,000 clones; around 89% are singletons and the top ten take 0.8% to 1.3%. V was clipped by 4 bases and J by 8 bases, with 19 bases between them. The CDR3 is 15 amino acids. Germline CDR1 and CDR2: SGHDN and FVKESK. The specimen was peripheral blood. This receptor was obtained from a woman between 35 and 50 years old with COVID-19, enrolled during active disease. The genes are TRBV14 and TRBJ2-3; perhaps TRBD2 as D (5 bases). The CDR3 nucleotides read TGTGCCAGCAGCCCTGGAGGCTCAATGCTGGGTACGCAGTATTTT. Encoded protein: CASSPGGSMLGTQYF.